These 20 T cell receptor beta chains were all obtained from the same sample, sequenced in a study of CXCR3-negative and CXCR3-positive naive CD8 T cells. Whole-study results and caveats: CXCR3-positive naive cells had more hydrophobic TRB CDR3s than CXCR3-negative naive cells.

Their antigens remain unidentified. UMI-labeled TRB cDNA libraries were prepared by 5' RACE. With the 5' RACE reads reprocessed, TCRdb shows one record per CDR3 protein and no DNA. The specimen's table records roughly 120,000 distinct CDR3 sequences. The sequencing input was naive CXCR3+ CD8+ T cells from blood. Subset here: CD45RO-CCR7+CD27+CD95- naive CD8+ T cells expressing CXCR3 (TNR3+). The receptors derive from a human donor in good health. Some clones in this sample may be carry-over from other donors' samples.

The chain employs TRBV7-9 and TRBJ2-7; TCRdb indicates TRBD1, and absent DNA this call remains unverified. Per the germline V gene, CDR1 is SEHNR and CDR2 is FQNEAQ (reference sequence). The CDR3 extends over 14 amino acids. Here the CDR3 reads CASSFSGGFDEQYF.

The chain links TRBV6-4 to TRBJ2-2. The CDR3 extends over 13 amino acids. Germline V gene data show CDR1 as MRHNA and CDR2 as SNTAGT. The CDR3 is CASSDSGTGELFF.

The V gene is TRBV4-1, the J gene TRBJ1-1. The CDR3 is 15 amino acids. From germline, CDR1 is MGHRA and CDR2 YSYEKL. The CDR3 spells CASSQVLSEDTEAFF.

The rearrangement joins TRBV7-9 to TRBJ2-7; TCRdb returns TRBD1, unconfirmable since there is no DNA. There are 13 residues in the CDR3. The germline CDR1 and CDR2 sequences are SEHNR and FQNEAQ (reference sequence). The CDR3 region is CASSPPGFYEQYF.

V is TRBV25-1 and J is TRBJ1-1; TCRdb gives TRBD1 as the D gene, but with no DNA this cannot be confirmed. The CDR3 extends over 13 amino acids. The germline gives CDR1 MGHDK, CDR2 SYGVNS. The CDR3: CASSVDSDTEAFF.

CDR3 sequence reads: CATRGEGFPYEQYF. The chain recombines TRBV5-1 with TRBJ2-7; the TRBD1 assignment by TCRdb is unverifiable without DNA. CDR1 is SGHRS, CDR2 YFSETQ, per germline. The CDR3 is made up of 14 amino acids.

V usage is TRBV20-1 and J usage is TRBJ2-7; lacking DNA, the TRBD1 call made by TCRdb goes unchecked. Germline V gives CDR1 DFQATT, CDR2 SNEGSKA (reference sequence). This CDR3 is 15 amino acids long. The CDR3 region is CSATPPEGDSYGQYF.

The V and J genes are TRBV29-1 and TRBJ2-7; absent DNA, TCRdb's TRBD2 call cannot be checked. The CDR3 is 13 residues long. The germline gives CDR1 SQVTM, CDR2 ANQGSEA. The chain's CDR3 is CSVAMVAGNEQYF.

CDR3 region: CASSAMASTDTQYF. The V gene is TRBV2, the J gene TRBJ2-3. The CDR3 extends over 14 amino acids. Germline CDR1 is SNHLY and CDR2 is FYNNEI.

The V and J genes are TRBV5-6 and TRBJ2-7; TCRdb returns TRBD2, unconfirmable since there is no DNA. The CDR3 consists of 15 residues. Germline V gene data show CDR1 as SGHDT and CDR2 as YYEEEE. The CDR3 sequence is CASSSLAGGTYEQYF.

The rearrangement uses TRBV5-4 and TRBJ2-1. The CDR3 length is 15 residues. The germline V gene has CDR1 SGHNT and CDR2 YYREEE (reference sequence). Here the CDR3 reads CASSLAFPVGNEQFF. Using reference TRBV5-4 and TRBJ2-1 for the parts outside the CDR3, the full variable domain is ETGVTQSPTHLIKTRGQQVTLRCSSQSGHNTVSWYQQALGQGPQFIFQYYREEENGRGNFPPRFSGLQFPNYSSELNVNALELDDSALYLCASSLAFPVGNEQFFGPGTRLTVL.

The CDR3 reads CASSRDRRVDTQYF. J is TRBJ2-3 and V is TRBV12-3 or TRBV12-4; the TCRdb D gene call, TRBD1, has no DNA to confirm it. This CDR3 has 14 amino acids.

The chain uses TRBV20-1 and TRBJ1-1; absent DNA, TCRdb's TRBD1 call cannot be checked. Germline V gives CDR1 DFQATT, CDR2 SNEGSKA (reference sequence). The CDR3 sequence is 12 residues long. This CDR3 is CSARAGGVEAFF.

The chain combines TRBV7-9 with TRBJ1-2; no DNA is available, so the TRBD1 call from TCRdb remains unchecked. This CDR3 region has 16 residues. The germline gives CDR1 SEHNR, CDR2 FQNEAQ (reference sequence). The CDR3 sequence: CASLSLTRGTLWGYTF.

CDR3 sequence reads: CASTTVQSNTGELFF. The chain has TRBV28 and TRBJ2-2; no DNA is available, so the TRBD1 call from TCRdb remains unchecked. The CDR3 contains 15 residues. CDR1 is MDHEN and CDR2 is SYDVKM in the germline V gene.

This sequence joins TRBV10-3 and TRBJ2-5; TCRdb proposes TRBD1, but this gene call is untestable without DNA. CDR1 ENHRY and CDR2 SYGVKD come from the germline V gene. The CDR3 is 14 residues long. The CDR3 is CAIMAPGAGETQYF.

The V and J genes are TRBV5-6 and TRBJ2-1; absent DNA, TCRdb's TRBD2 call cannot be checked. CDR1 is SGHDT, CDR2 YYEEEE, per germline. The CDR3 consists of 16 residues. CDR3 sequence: CASSLLTSGSSDEQFF.

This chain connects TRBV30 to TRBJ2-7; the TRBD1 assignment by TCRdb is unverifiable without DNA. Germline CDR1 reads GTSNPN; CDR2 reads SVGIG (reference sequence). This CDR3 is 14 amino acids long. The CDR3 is CAWRFPGSSYEQYF.

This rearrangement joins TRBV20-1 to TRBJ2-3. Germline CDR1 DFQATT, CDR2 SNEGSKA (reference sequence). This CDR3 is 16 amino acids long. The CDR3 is CSARDREPGYTDTQYF.

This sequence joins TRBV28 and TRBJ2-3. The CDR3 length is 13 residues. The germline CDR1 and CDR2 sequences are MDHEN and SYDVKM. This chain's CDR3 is CASSLISTDTQYF.